This TCR beta chain stems from a study of CD8 T cells in Susac syndrome. Study conclusions and caveats: The TCR sequencing and HLA analysis in the study involved a relatively small number of individuals, as the study acknowledged.

Comment on this clonotype: Its specificity is not known.

An input of about 0.45 to 1 ug of RNA was subjected to reverse transcription using random hexamers. TCRdb fed the immunoSEQ multiplex PCR reads into MiXCR, producing one record per CDR3 protein. Of almost 450,000 distinct CDR3 sequences in the sample, around 83% were seen once. This CDR3 comprises 15 residues. Trimming removed 6 bases from V and 2 bases from J; junction bases left unmatched: 7. The V gene's germline CDR1 is WSHSY and CDR2 SAAADI. The sequence came from a human donor with multiple sclerosis. Source material: CD8+ T cells from PBMCs. V and J are TRBV10-2 and TRBJ2-1, with TRBD2 matching over 7 bases. The CDR3 loop reads CASRVMGGTYNEQFF. The CDR3 nucleotides are TGCGCCAGCAGGGTTATGGGGGGGACCTACAATGAGCAGTTCTTC.